The 17 T cell receptor beta chains given below trace back to one sample, sequenced in a study of T cell responses to AZD1222 COVID-19 vaccine. Clones were read by immunoSEQ multiplex PCR, and TCRdb kept only the in-frame ones, dropping some. The table has 100,000 or so clones, 89% seen once. Specimen: peripheral blood, collected 28 days after the second AZD1222 dose. Every receptor here comes from an adult who received the AZD1222 COVID-19 vaccine.

The rearrangement links TRBV28 to TRBJ1-5, with 7 bases matching TRBD1. The CDR3 has 15 amino acids. Germline CDR1 and CDR2: MDHEN and SYDVKM. Trimming took 6 bases from V and 0 from J; bases not matched to a gene: 5. The CDR3 sequence: CASRRDSPSNQPQHF. The CDR3 DNA reads TGTGCCAGCAGACGGGACAGCCCTAGCAATCAGCCCCAGCATTTT.

The chain combines TRBV7-8 with TRBJ2-1; 7 bases map to TRBD2. Trimming at V came to 5 bases and at J to 9 bases, leaving 4 bases not matched to a gene. CDR1 and CDR2 from the germline V gene are SGHVS and FQNEAQ. This CDR3 spans 12 amino acids. In DNA, the CDR3 is TGTGCCAGCAGCCGGGGGGAGGGTGAGCAGTTCTTC. Protein product: CASSRGEGEQFF.

The CDR3 DNA reads as TGTGCCAGCAGCTTAGCGTGGACAGCCTACGAGCAGTACTTC. It encodes CASSLAWTAYEQYF. This rearrangement joins TRBV7-2 to TRBJ2-7, with D perhaps TRBD1 (6 bases). CDR3 size: 14 residues. Germline lookup yields CDR1 SGHTA and CDR2 FQGNSA. V was clipped by 0 bases and J by 2 bases, with 8 bases between them.

The rearrangement uses TRBV4-2 and TRBJ2-2, with D possibly TRBD2 on 6 matching bases. The V gene lost 3 bases and the J gene lost 3 bases, with 17 bases spanning the gap. In germline, CDR1 is LGHNA, CDR2 YNFKEQ. The CDR3 totals 17 residues. For the CDR3, the DNA is TGTGCCAGCAGCCAGGCGGCGGGAACCGGATACACCGGGGAGCTGTTTTTT. This gives the protein CASSQAAGTGYTGELFF.

The chain carries TRBV25-1 and TRBJ2-5; D tentatively fits TRBD1 or TRBD2 (7 bases each). Germline loops: CDR1 MGHDK, CDR2 SYGVNS. V lost 2 bases to trimming and J lost 4 bases, with 14 bases between them. There are 15 residues in the CDR3. In DNA, the CDR3 is TGTGCCAGCAGTGAACCGGGACAGCGGGGAGAGACCCAGTACTTC. It specifies CASSEPGQRGETQYF.

This clone was seen once. J is TRBJ2-3 and V is TRBV7-3; D tentatively fits TRBD1 or TRBD2 (5 bases each). V was trimmed by 0 bases and J by 5 bases, leaving 6 bases between them. This CDR3 is built from 13 residues. Germline V gene sequence: CDR1 SGHTA, CDR2 FQGTGA. The CDR3 region is CASSLTRGDTQYF. CDR3 in DNA: TGTGCCAGCAGCTTAACGAGGGGAGATACGCAGTATTTT. The whole variable domain, remainder taken from reference TRBV7-3 and TRBJ2-3, is GAGVSQTPSNKVTEKGKYVELRCDPISGHTALYWYRQSLGQGPEFLIYFQGTGAADDSGLPNDRFFAVRPEGSVSTLKIQRTERGDSAVYLCASSLTRGDTQYFGPGTRLTVL.

The chain links TRBV6-1 to TRBJ2-3, with 10 bases that match TRBD2. After removal of 2 bases from V and 3 bases from J, the junction contained 2 bases not matched to a gene. The germline CDR1 and CDR2 sequences are MNHNS and SASEGT. This CDR3 region has 15 residues. CDR3 DNA sequence: TGTGCCAGCAGTGAACTAGCGGGAGATACAGATACGCAGTATTTT. Protein sequence: CASSELAGDTDTQYF.

The chain is built from TRBV5-1 and TRBJ2-3; D possibly uses TRBD1 or TRBD2 (6 bases each). There are 15 residues in the CDR3. Between the trimmed V and J ends, which lost 7 bases and 0 bases, there was a span of 15 bases. Germline loops: CDR1 SGHRS, CDR2 YFSETQ. The CDR3 is CASSKGGPSTDTQYF. The CDR3 nucleotides read TGCGCCAGCTCTAAGGGGGGTCCCAGCACAGATACGCAGTATTTT.

The rearrangement joins TRBV5-1 to TRBJ2-1; 10 bases agree with TRBD2. Trimming removed 3 bases from V and 10 bases from J; junction bases left unmatched: 10. The CDR3 is 15 amino acids. CDR1 SGHRS and CDR2 YFSETQ come from the germline V gene. The CDR3 DNA reads TGCGCCAGCAGCTCGGGAGCGGGAGGGCCAAGAGAGCAGTTCTTC. It is translated as CASSSGAGGPREQFF.

The chain uses TRBV27 and TRBJ2-7; weak D call: TRBD1 (6 bases). The V end lost 6 bases, the J end lost 7 bases, and 22 bases lay between the germline ends. The CDR3 extends over 15 amino acids. Germline CDR1 MNHEY, CDR2 SMNVEV (reference sequence). The CDR3 here is CASRRQQGPVGEQYF. The CDR3 bases are TGTGCCAGCAGGCGACAACAGGGCCCGGTGGGAGAGCAGTACTTC.

V is TRBV19 and J is TRBJ1-4; no definite D call. The CDR3 covers 15 residues. Trimming took 0 bases from V and 8 from J, leaving 13 bases between them. The germline V gene has CDR1 LNHDA and CDR2 SQIVND (reference sequence). Here the CDR3 reads CASSIEHQISEKLFF. DNA for the CDR3: TGTGCCAGTAGTATAGAGCACCAGATTTCAGAAAAACTGTTTTTT.

This clone was observed a few times. The chain combines TRBV24-1 with TRBJ1-6, with TRBD1 matching 7 bases. With V trimmed by 4 bases and J by 8 bases, 7 bases remained unmatched. There are 15 residues in the CDR3. Germline CDR1 KGHDR, CDR2 SFDVKD. The CDR3 loop reads CATSEMGTDYSPLHF. The CDR3 DNA is TGTGCCACCAGTGAGATGGGGACAGACTATTCACCCCTCCACTTT.

The chain couples TRBV7-2 to TRBJ1-1; perhaps TRBD1 as D (6 bases). CDR3 length: 14 residues. CDR1 is SGHTA and CDR2 is FQGNSA in the germline V gene. Deletions cut 6 bases from V and 4 bases from J, with 15 bases between. CDR3 loop: CASRLGAPGTEAFF. CDR3 sequence (DNA): TGTGCCAGCAGGTTGGGGGCGCCGGGCACTGAAGCTTTCTTT. The whole variable domain, remainder taken from reference TRBV7-2 and TRBJ1-1, is GAGVSQSPSNKVTEKGKDVELRCDPISGHTALYWYRQSLGQGLEFLIYFQGNSAPDKSGLPSDRFSAERTGGSVSTLTIQRTQQEDSAVYLCASRLGAPGTEAFFGQGTRLTVV.

This chain uses TRBV28 with TRBJ1-5; TRBD1 aligns across 9 bases. There are 15 residues in the CDR3. Germline CDR1 is MDHEN and CDR2 is SYDVKM. V was clipped by 3 bases and J by 7 bases; unmatched bases: 7. Here the CDR3 DNA reads TGTGCCAGCAGTTTGGGACAGGGTACTTACCAGCCCCAGCATTTT. It encodes CASSLGQGTYQPQHF. The variable domain in full, completed from reference TRBV28 and TRBJ1-5, reads DVKVTQSSRYLVKRTGEKVFLECVQDMDHENMFWYRQDPGLGLRLIYFSYDVKMKEKGDIPEGYSVSREKKERFSLILESASTNQTSMYLCASSLGQGTYQPQHFGDGTRLSIL.

This clone was picked up one time. V gene TRBV2 combines with J gene TRBJ2-1; D is uncertain. The CDR3 runs 15 residues. The germline V gene has CDR1 SNHLY and CDR2 FYNNEI. V lost 1 base, J lost 0 bases, and 7 bases lay in between. CDR3 sequence: CASSEDQSSYNEQFF. The CDR3 coding sequence is TGTGCCAGCAGTGAAGACCAGAGCTCCTACAATGAGCAGTTCTTC.

This rearrangement joins TRBV6-5 to TRBJ1-2; 7 nucleotides line up with TRBD1. The V gene end was trimmed by 6 bases and the J gene end by 9 bases; junction bases not matched to a gene: 16. The CDR3 is 15 amino acids. Germline CDR1 is MNHEY and CDR2 is SVGAGI. CDR3 bases: TGTGCCAGCAGGACGTCTAGGGGGCCCTTGAGTAGCTACACCTTC. This codes for CASRTSRGPLSSYTF.

The genes are TRBV15 and TRBJ2-7, with 13 nucleotides matching TRBD2. The CDR3 has 16 residues. Germline V gene data show CDR1 as LNHNV and CDR2 as YYDKDF (reference sequence). Trimming took 4 bases from V and 3 from J; bases not matched to a gene: 6. Here the CDR3 DNA reads TGTGCCACCAGCACACGGACTAGCGGGAGCTACTACGAGCAGTACTTC. This translates into CATSTRTSGSYYEQYF.